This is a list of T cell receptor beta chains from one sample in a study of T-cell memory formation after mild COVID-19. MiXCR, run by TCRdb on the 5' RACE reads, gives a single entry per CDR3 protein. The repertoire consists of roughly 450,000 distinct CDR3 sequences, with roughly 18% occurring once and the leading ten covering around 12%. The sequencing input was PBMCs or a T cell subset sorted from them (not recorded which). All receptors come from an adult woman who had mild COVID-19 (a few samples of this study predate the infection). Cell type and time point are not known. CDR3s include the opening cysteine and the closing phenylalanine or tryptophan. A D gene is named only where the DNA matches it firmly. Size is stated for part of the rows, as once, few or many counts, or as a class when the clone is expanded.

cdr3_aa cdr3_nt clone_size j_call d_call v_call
CSSKTVNTEAFF TGCAGCTCGAAGACGGTAAACACTGAAGCTTTCTTT few TRBJ1-1 NA TRBV29-1
CASSALGESDGYTF TGTGCCAGCAGCGCCCTCGGCGAGTCTGACGGCTACACCTTC NA TRBJ1-2 NA TRBV9
CASSYSPSSFADTQYF TGTGCCAGCAGTTACTCCCCTAGCAGCTTCGCAGATACGCAGTATTTT NA TRBJ2-3 NA TRBV6-5
CASSPIGYSNEQFF TGTGCCAGCAGCCCCATTGGGTACAGCAATGAGCAGTTCTTC NA TRBJ2-1 NA TRBV7-8
CASSLGSSTGYGYTF TGTGCCAGCAGCTTAGGCTCCTCCACAGGCTATGGCTACACCTTC NA TRBJ1-2 NA TRBV7-9
CASTLTSGRTRYEQYF TGTGCCAGCACCCTGACTAGCGGGAGGACTCGCTACGAGCAGTACTTC NA TRBJ2-7 TRBD2 TRBV13
CASSLGGFGQPQHF TGTGCCAGCAGTTTAGGGGGGTTTGGTCAGCCCCAGCATTTT few TRBJ1-5 NA TRBV12-3/TRBV12-4
CAIKHDRDYEQYF TGTGCCATCAAACACGACAGGGACTACGAGCAGTACTTC NA TRBJ2-7 TRBD1 TRBV10-3
CASSLALLLAGGPHEQFF TGTGCCAGCAGCTTAGCGCTCTTACTAGCGGGGGGGCCACACGAGCAGTTCTTC NA TRBJ2-1 TRBD2 TRBV7-9
CASSLGTSGSLETQYF TGTGCCAGCAGCCTCGGGACTAGCGGGAGTTTAGAGACCCAGTACTTC few TRBJ2-5 TRBD2 TRBV5-5
CASSLGTRGELFF TGTGCCAGCAGCTTAGGTACCAGGGGGGAGCTGTTTTTT few TRBJ2-2 NA TRBV7-6
CASSDDRGGYNEQFF TGTGCCAGCAGTGACGACAGGGGGGGCTACAATGAGCAGTTCTTC NA TRBJ2-1 TRBD1 TRBV2
CASSHPQGNTEAFF TGCGCCAGCAGCCATCCTCAGGGGAACACTGAAGCTTTCTTT NA TRBJ1-1 NA TRBV4-1
CASSPTRTSGRGNEQFF TGCGCCAGCAGCCCTACGAGGACTAGCGGGAGGGGAAATGAGCAGTTCTTC few TRBJ2-1 TRBD2 TRBV4-3
CASGSSNPSTDTQYF TGTGCCAGCGGTAGTTCGAACCCTAGCACAGATACGCAGTATTTT NA TRBJ2-3 NA TRBV12-3/TRBV12-4
CASSPPGLAGGTTGELFF TGTGCCAGCTCACCACCGGGACTAGCGGGAGGAACCACCGGGGAGCTGTTTTTT many TRBJ2-2 TRBD2 TRBV18
CASSLWPTTPGLARPYNEQFF TGTGCCAGCAGCTTATGGCCCACCACCCCGGGACTAGCGAGACCATACAATGAGCAGTTCTTC once TRBJ2-1 TRBD2 TRBV11-3
CASSFGTGEQPQHF TGTGCCAGCAGTTTTGGGACAGGTGAACAGCCCCAGCATTTT NA TRBJ1-5 TRBD1 TRBV12-3/TRBV12-4
CASSLLTSGRANEQYF TGTGCCAGCAGTTTATTAACTAGCGGGAGGGCCAACGAGCAGTACTTC NA TRBJ2-7 TRBD2 TRBV12-3/TRBV12-4
CASSYERGENYGYTF TGTGCCAGCAGTTACGAGAGGGGAGAGAACTATGGCTACACCTTC few TRBJ1-2 NA TRBV6-5
CASSHLGLTNYEQYF TGTGCCAGCAGCCACCTTGGACTAACCAACTACGAGCAGTACTTC few TRBJ2-7 NA TRBV14
CSARDEGPTEAFF TGCAGTGCTAGAGATGAGGGACCCACTGAAGCTTTCTTT NA TRBJ1-1 NA TRBV20-1
CAWTGGSGYTF TGTGCCTGGACAGGGGGCTCTGGCTACACCTTC few TRBJ1-2 TRBD1 TRBV30
CATSTGQGMETQYF TGTGCCACCAGTACGGGACAGGGCATGGAGACCCAGTACTTC few TRBJ2-5 TRBD1 TRBV24-1
CASWGGTEAFF TGCGCCAGCTGGGGGGGCACTGAAGCTTTCTTT NA TRBJ1-1 NA TRBV4-1
CAISETLGEKLFF TGTGCCATCAGTGAGACACTGGGAGAAAAACTGTTTTTT few TRBJ1-4 NA TRBV10-3
CASSLAPGGSYNEQFF TGCGCCAGCAGCTTGGCCCCAGGGGGCTCCTACAATGAGCAGTTCTTC NA TRBJ2-1 TRBD1 TRBV5-1
CSSGNRDRGQETQYF TGCAGCTCGGGGAATCGGGACAGGGGCCAAGAGACCCAGTACTTC NA TRBJ2-5 TRBD1 TRBV29-1
CAWSVLQMNTEAFF TGTGCCTGGAGTGTACTCCAAATGAACACTGAAGCTTTCTTT few TRBJ1-1 NA TRBV30
CAISESDRASGNEQYF TGTGCCATCAGTGAGTCGGATCGGGCTAGCGGGAACGAGCAGTACTTC NA TRBJ2-7 TRBD2 TRBV10-3